This entry is about one TCR beta chain. CDR1 and CDR2 (germline): SGHDT, YYEEEE. This CDR3 spans 15 amino acids. The record originates from a study of cytomegalovirus exposure and HLA in healthy donors. In the PCR, 60 Vbeta and 13 Jbeta primers were used. Libraries were prepared by immunoSEQ multiplex PCR; TCRdb keeps only in-frame clonotypes and omits some of them. This sample has roughly 120,000 clones, with around 81% found just once. This receptor was obtained from a woman aged 35 to 49 in good health and CMV-seronegative. Material: PBMCs. The rearrangement joins TRBV5-6 to TRBJ2-5, with D tentatively TRBD1 (6 bases). The end of the DNA fits TRBJ2-7 better, so the J call may be wrong. CDR3: CASSLAGQLIHEQYF. The CDR3 region has the DNA TGTGCCAGCAGCTTGGCTGGACAGTTGATCCACGAGCAGTACTTC.